This T cell receptor (beta chain) was retrieved from a study of blood T cell repertoires in COVID-19. The overall study: The study drew acute and convalescent COVID-19 samples from the United States, Italy and Spain. T cells, B-cell-depleted T cells, or PBMCs supplied cDNA or gDNA.

Per the original methods: Cell counts per sample came from amplifying reference gene primers. The protocol was immunoSEQ multiplex PCR, while the TCRdb copy is restricted to in-frame clones and leaves out a portion. Clonal size and the V and J genes are those of that table, whereas D and trimming came from the DNA. In the table there are over 90,000 clones, approximately 90% of which are singletons. This clone showed up just a few times. The source of this sequence is a woman older than 75 in a cohort sampled during active COVID-19. The specimen sequenced was peripheral blood.

CDR3 amino acids: CASSQLGEQYF. The DNA of the CDR3 is TGTGCCAGCAGCCAACTAGGCGAGCAGTACTTC. The chain is built from TRBV3-1 (or the pseudogene TRBV3-2) and TRBJ2-7; D is uncertain. Germline V gene lookup returns CDR1 LGHDT and CDR2 YNNKEL (reference sequence). This CDR3 is built from 11 residues. V gave up 2 bases and J gave up 6 bases, with 5 bases separating them.